What follows describes a single T cell receptor (beta chain). The data belong to a study of early T cells in non-severe SARS-CoV-2 infection. About the study: Bulk RNA taken from unsorted whole blood was sequenced, leaving chains unpaired.

TCRdb fed the 5' RACE reads into MiXCR, producing one record per CDR3 protein. Among 55,000 to 70,000 distinct CDR3 sequences listed, roughly 5.5% were seen once. The source of this sequence is an adult who was a healthcare worker with PCR-confirmed SARS-CoV-2 infection or an uninfected control (not recorded which). Sample: whole blood.

DNA for the CDR3: TGTGCCAGCAGCTCCCCTCCAGATACGCAGTATTTT. Protein product: CASSSPPDTQYF. The V and J genes are TRBV5-4 and TRBJ2-3, with D unclear. V lost 3 bases and J lost 4, with 6 bases in between. The CDR3 covers 12 residues. Germline V lookup: CDR1 SGHNT, CDR2 YYREEE (reference sequence). The full variable domain, rest sourced from reference TRBV5-4 and TRBJ2-3, is ETGVTQSPTHLIKTRGQQVTLRCSSQSGHNTVSWYQQALGQGPQFIFQYYREEENGRGNFPPRFSGLQFPNYSSELNVNALELDDSALYLCASSSPPDTQYFGPGTRLTVL.